The 14 T cell receptor beta chains reported below all come from one sample, sequenced in a study of T cell changes during pregnancy in multiple sclerosis. Clones were read by immunoSEQ multiplex PCR, and TCRdb kept only the in-frame ones, dropping some. This table has fewer than 70,000 clones, around 92% appearing once. This sample comprised peripheral blood, obtained in the second trimester of pregnancy. These receptors were collected from a female donor in good health, enrolled as a control in a pregnancy study.

Written as DNA, the CDR3 is TGTGCCAGCAGGGGGACAGCCGAGACCCAGTACTTC. This encodes CASRGTAETQYF. The V gene is TRBV2, the J gene TRBJ2-5, with 7 bases that match TRBD1. The germline V gene has CDR1 SNHLY and CDR2 FYNNEI. This CDR3 region has 12 residues. The ends lost 6 bases at V and 5 bases at J; junction bases unmatched: 3.

This CDR3 reads CASSQPGQGNSPLHF. The CDR3 DNA follows: TGCGCCAGCAGCCAACCGGGACAGGGTAATTCACCCCTCCACTTT. The chain recombines TRBV5-1 with TRBJ1-6; 9 bases match TRBD1. This CDR3 contains 15 residues. With V trimmed by 4 bases and J by 6 bases, 5 bases remained unmatched. Germline CDR1 reads SGHRS; CDR2 reads YFSETQ.

This chain connects TRBV9 to TRBJ1-2, with TRBD1 matching 12 bases. V dropped 7 bases and J dropped 2; count of bases not matched to a gene: 3. Germline loops: CDR1 SGDLS, CDR2 YYNGEE. This CDR3 has 14 residues. DNA of the CDR3: TGTGCCAGCGGGGACAGGGGGCGGAACTATGGCTACACCTTC. Translation gives CASGDRGRNYGYTF.

The chain is built from TRBV6-4 and TRBJ2-3; 10 nucleotides match TRBD2. CDR3 length: 15 residues. With 3 bases clipped from V and 1 base from J, the junction kept 1 base outside the gene matches. The V gene's germline CDR1 is MRHNA and CDR2 SNTAGT. CDR3 in amino acids: CASSETSGGTDTQYF. In nucleotides, the CDR3 is TGTGCCAGCAGTGAAACTAGCGGGGGCACAGATACGCAGTATTTT.

The chain joins TRBV6-4 to TRBJ2-3; the D gene is possibly TRBD2 (6 bases). Trimming took off 0 bases at V and 4 bases at J, with 11 bases between the two ends. CDR1 is MRHNA, CDR2 SNTAGT, per germline. The CDR3 has 15 residues. The CDR3 bases are TGTGCCAGCAGTGACTCGATATCGGGGGCAGATACGCAGTATTTT. It is translated as CASSDSISGADTQYF.

V gene TRBV2 combines with J gene TRBJ2-1, with D possibly TRBD2 on 6 matching bases. This CDR3 is 15 amino acids long. V was trimmed by 2 bases and J by 6 bases, leaving 14 bases between them. The germline V gene encodes CDR1 SNHLY and CDR2 FYNNEI. The CDR3 here is CASSERRGDLNEQFF. CDR3 sequence (DNA): TGTGCCAGCAGTGAAAGGAGGGGCGACCTCAATGAGCAGTTCTTC.

This chain links TRBV29-1 with TRBJ1-2; TRBD1 aligns across 10 bases. This CDR3 comprises 12 residues. After removal of 6 bases from V and 7 bases from J, the junction contained 5 bases not matched to a gene. Germline CDR1 and CDR2: SQVTM and ANQGSEA. This CDR3 is CSVPGQGSGYTF. Here the CDR3 DNA reads TGCAGCGTCCCGGGACAGGGGAGTGGCTACACCTTC.

The V call is TRBV6-6, the J call TRBJ2-3, with a possible D match to TRBD1 (5 bases). Germline values: CDR1 MNHNY, CDR2 SVGAGI (reference sequence). This CDR3 is built from 12 residues. Trimming took off 6 bases at V and 4 bases at J, with 8 bases between the two ends. CDR3 sequence reads: CASRLTADTQYF. The CDR3 region has the DNA TGTGCCAGCAGACTGACAGCAGATACGCAGTATTTT.

The chain uses TRBV28 and TRBJ2-3, with 14 bases that match TRBD2. The germline CDR1 and CDR2 sequences are MDHEN and SYDVKM. J lost 4 bases, V lost 0 bases, and 0 bases had no gene match. The CDR3 runs to 16 residues. CDR3 sequence reads: CASSLWTSGRADTQYF. The CDR3 coding sequence is TGTGCCAGCAGTTTATGGACTAGCGGGAGGGCAGATACGCAGTATTTT.

The chain carries TRBV6-1 and TRBJ2-1; TRBD2 matches 7 bases. J was trimmed by 3 bases and V by 3 bases; bases with no gene match: 8. The CDR3 sequence is 16 residues long. From germline, CDR1 is MNHNS and CDR2 SASEGT. CDR3 loop: CASSDPWRGNYNEQFF. The CDR3 region has the DNA TGTGCCAGCAGTGACCCTTGGCGGGGGAACTACAATGAGCAGTTCTTC.

The CDR3 reads CAGTAGTVRYEQYF. The CDR3 DNA sequence: TGTGCCGGCACCGCCGGGACAGTTCGTTACGAGCAGTACTTC. V usage is TRBV21-1 and J usage is TRBJ2-7; the table's D call of TRBD1 was not tested on the DNA. TRBV21-1 is a pseudogene locus. This CDR3 has 14 amino acids.

The J gene is TRBJ2-3, the V gene TRBV15; D perhaps matches TRBD2 (5 bases). Germline V gives CDR1 LNHNV, CDR2 YYDKDF (reference sequence). The CDR3 covers 14 residues. Trimming shortened V by 1 base and J by 4 bases, and 9 bases separated the two germline ends. In DNA, the CDR3 is TGTGCCACCAGCAGAGTTCGGGAATCAGATACGCAGTATTTT. Translating gives CATSRVRESDTQYF.

The chain is built from TRBV9 and TRBJ2-3; D is undetermined. This CDR3 contains 16 residues. V gave up 4 bases and J gave up 1 base, with 16 bases separating them. Germline V gene sequence: CDR1 SGDLS, CDR2 YYNGEE. The CDR3 DNA sequence: TGTGCCAGCAGCCGATACTTAGTAAGCGGCACAGATACGCAGTATTTT. Translation gives CASSRYLVSGTDTQYF. The complete variable domain, with remaining parts taken from reference TRBV9 and TRBJ2-3, reads DSGVTQTPKHLITATGQRVTLRCSPRSGDLSVYWYQQSLDQGLQFLIQYYNGEERAKGNILERFSAQQFPDLHSELNLSSLELGDSALYFCASSRYLVSGTDTQYFGPGTRLTVL.

The chain has TRBV4-1 and TRBJ2-1; 8 nucleotides line up with TRBD2. Losses at the gene ends were 3 bases for V and 9 bases for J; bases not matched to a gene: 7. The CDR3 covers 14 residues. CDR1 and CDR2 from the germline V gene are MGHRA and YSYEKL. The CDR3 sequence is CASSHPSGLGEQFF. The DNA for the CDR3 is TGCGCCAGCAGCCACCCTAGCGGGTTGGGTGAGCAGTTCTTC.